This passage covers 27 T cell receptor beta chains from one sample sequenced in a study of blood T cell repertoires in COVID-19. The assay was immunoSEQ multiplex PCR, and TCRdb's table has in-frame clones only and misses some. The table lists about 350,000 clones, over 85% of them singletons. Sequencing was carried out using peripheral blood. The receptor source for this set is a woman aged 55-75 years with COVID-19, enrolled during active disease.

This chain joins TRBV11-2 and TRBJ2-5; D remains unclear. Germline V lookup: CDR1 SGHAT, CDR2 FQNNGV. The CDR3 runs 15 residues. V was cut by 1 base and J by 2 bases, with 11 bases left in between. CDR3 region: CASSLGSSAQETQYF. The DNA of the CDR3 is TGTGCCAGCAGCTTAGGTAGCTCAGCTCAAGAGACCCAGTACTTC.

This clone appeared once. The chain is built from TRBV12-3 or TRBV12-4 and TRBJ2-5; D gene unclear. Deletions cut 8 bases from V and 1 base from J, with 8 bases between. The CDR3 extends over 12 amino acids. CDR3 sequence: CASAASQETQYF. The CDR3 nucleotides read TGTGCCAGCGCGGCAAGCCAAGAGACCCAGTACTTC.

The V and J genes are TRBV6-4 and TRBJ2-7; possibly TRBD2 for D (5 bases). Germline V gene lookup returns CDR1 MRHNA and CDR2 SNTAGT. The CDR3 length is 14 residues. V was pared by 6 bases and J by 4 bases, with 16 bases between. CDR3 sequence: CASRLPGIKYEQYF. The CDR3 DNA is TGTGCCAGCAGACTTCCCGGGATTAAGTACGAGCAGTACTTC.

V usage is TRBV28 and J usage is TRBJ1-4; D possibly corresponds to TRBD1 (6 bases). The CDR3 contains 18 residues. Germline values: CDR1 MDHEN, CDR2 SYDVKM. Trimming removed 4 bases at V and 3 bases at J, with 21 bases between. The CDR3 here is CASSSLGGLHPANEKLFF. The CDR3 DNA is TGTGCCAGCAGTTCCCTGGGGGGGCTCCACCCGGCTAATGAAAAACTGTTTTTT.

V gene TRBV10-3 combines with J gene TRBJ1-3; D is unclear. V was clipped by 5 bases and J by 1 base, with 6 bases between them. This CDR3 has 13 residues. CDR1 is ENHRY and CDR2 is SYGVKD in the germline V gene. The chain's CDR3 is CAISTDSGNTIYF. CDR3 bases: TGTGCCATCAGTACAGATTCTGGAAACACCATATATTTT.

The chain combines TRBV5-1 with TRBJ1-6; 7 nucleotides agree with TRBD1. The CDR3 runs 15 residues. Trimming took 0 bases from V and 8 from J; bases not matched to a gene: 5. Per the germline V gene, CDR1 is SGHRS and CDR2 is YFSETQ. This chain's CDR3 is CASSLGQGPDSPLHF. DNA of the CDR3: TGCGCCAGCAGCTTGGGACAGGGTCCTGATTCACCCCTCCACTTT.

This clone has more than one count but fewer than ten. V gene TRBV24-1 combines with J gene TRBJ2-1; TRBD2 matches 9 bases. Germline V CDR1 and CDR2: KGHDR, SFDVKD. The CDR3 extends over 14 amino acids. Germline trimming cut 4 bases from V and 10 bases from J; bases unmatched to any gene: 7. DNA for the CDR3: TGTGCCACCAGTGACCTAGCGGGGCTAGGGGAGCAGTTCTTC. This gives the protein CATSDLAGLGEQFF.

The chain is built from TRBV14 and TRBJ1-5; D is ambiguous. CDR3 length: 13 residues. Germline V gene sequence: CDR1 SGHDN, CDR2 FVKESK. Trimming took 0 bases from V and 6 from J, leaving 6 bases between them. Written as DNA, the CDR3 is TGTGCCAGCAGCCAAGATCACAGTCAGCCCCAGCATTTT. Translation gives CASSQDHSQPQHF.

The V and J genes are TRBV5-1 and TRBJ2-5; TRBD1 might be the D (6 bases). The CDR3 spans 15 residues. CDR1 and CDR2 (germline): SGHRS, YFSETQ. V lost 3 bases, J lost 1 base, and 13 bases lay in between. CDR3 protein: CASSWARGAQETQYF. The CDR3 DNA is TGCGCCAGCAGCTGGGCCAGGGGCGCCCAAGAGACCCAGTACTTC.

The V and J genes are TRBV18 and TRBJ1-1; possibly TRBD1 for D (6 bases). Trimming removed 3 bases at V and 2 bases at J, with 16 bases between. This CDR3 region has 16 residues. The germline gives CDR1 KGHSH, CDR2 LQKENI. The CDR3 nucleotides read TGTGCCAGCTCACCCCTCTACAGGGACCCAAACACTGAAGCTTTCTTT. Its protein product is CASSPLYRDPNTEAFF.

The genes are TRBV7-8 and TRBJ2-2; D may be TRBD2 (6 bases). Germline CDR1 and CDR2: SGHVS and FQNEAQ. V was pared by 3 bases and J by 4 bases, with 15 bases between. The CDR3 extends over 16 amino acids. CDR3 nucleotides: TGTGCCAGCAGCTTGTTCAGGGCGGGGCTCACCGGGGAGCTGTTTTTT. This gives the protein CASSLFRAGLTGELFF.

This rearrangement joins TRBV4-1 to TRBJ2-7; the D gene is possibly TRBD2 (6 bases). With 0 bases removed from V and 2 bases from J, the gap between germline ends came to 23 bases. The germline gives CDR1 MGHRA, CDR2 YSYEKL. The CDR3 covers 19 residues. The CDR3: CASSQEYFGLLAKPYEQYF. The CDR3 region has the DNA TGCGCCAGCAGCCAAGAATATTTCGGATTGCTAGCGAAGCCCTACGAGCAGTACTTC.

The rearrangement joins TRBV7-9 to TRBJ2-7; D is possibly TRBD2 (5 bases). The CDR3 is made up of 13 amino acids. Germline CDR1 is SEHNR and CDR2 is FQNEAQ (reference sequence). The V gene lost 0 bases and the J gene lost 13 bases, with 16 bases spanning the gap. CDR3 in amino acids: CASSLANSPRDYF. The CDR3 DNA reads TGTGCCAGCAGCTTAGCGAATAGCCCGAGGGATTACTTC.

The chain is built from TRBV5-1 and TRBJ1-3; 7 bases are a match to TRBD1. This CDR3 comprises 15 residues. Looked up from germline, CDR1 is SGHRS and CDR2 is YFSETQ. J gave up 2 bases and V 5 bases, and 7 bases lay outside the gene matches. CDR3 sequence reads: CASSYDRAAGNTIYF. CDR3 DNA: TGCGCCAGCAGTTATGACAGGGCGGCTGGAAACACCATATATTTT.

The chain has TRBV19 and TRBJ1-1; D might be TRBD1 (5 bases). Trimming cost V 10 bases and J 0 bases, with 12 bases left between them. Germline lookup yields CDR1 LNHDA and CDR2 SQIVND (reference sequence). The CDR3 has 13 amino acids. The CDR3 spells CATSDSLNTEAFF. The CDR3 DNA reads as TGTGCCACCTCAGACAGCTTGAACACTGAAGCTTTCTTT.

The J gene is TRBJ1-2, the V gene TRBV20-1; 7 bases are a match to TRBD1. The V gene's germline CDR1 is DFQATT and CDR2 SNEGSKA (reference sequence). V lost 6 bases, J lost 7 bases, and 5 bases stayed unmatched. This CDR3 region has 11 residues. CDR3 DNA sequence: TGCAGTGCAAGGGACAGTCCTGGCTACACCTTC. Its translation: CSARDSPGYTF.

The CDR3 nucleotides are TGTGCCAGCAGCTGGTCGGGGGTAAATGAGCAGTTCTTC. Translating it yields CASSWSGVNEQFF. J is TRBJ2-1 and V is TRBV11-2, with TRBD2 as a possible D gene (6 bases). V dropped 4 bases and J dropped 7 bases, with 11 bases sitting between them. In germline, CDR1 is SGHAT, CDR2 FQNNGV. The CDR3 is made up of 13 amino acids. The full variable domain, its missing parts supplied by reference TRBV11-2 and TRBJ2-1, is EAGVAQSPRYKIIEKRQSVAFWCNPISGHATLYWYQQILGQGPKLLIQFQNNGVVDDSQLPKDRFSAERLKGVDSTLKIQPAKLEDSAVYLCASSWSGVNEQFFGPGTRLTVL.

This clone was detected only a few times. The chain recombines TRBV5-4 with TRBJ1-6; D possibly corresponds to TRBD1 (6 bases). This CDR3 region has 14 residues. Trimming cost V 4 bases and J 9 bases, with 14 bases left between them. From germline, CDR1 is SGHNT and CDR2 YYREEE (reference sequence). CDR3 protein: CASSIQGGGSPLHF. For the CDR3, the DNA is TGTGCCAGCAGCATACAGGGAGGGGGTTCACCCCTCCACTTT.

This clone was counted once. The genes are TRBV29-1 and TRBJ1-4; the match to TRBD1 covers 9 bases. V was pared by 4 bases and J by 7 bases, with 7 bases of the junction left unmatched. The CDR3 totals 14 residues. The germline V gene encodes CDR1 SQVTM and CDR2 ANQGSEA. The CDR3 spells CSVVPGQGTEKLFF. CDR3 nucleotides: TGCAGCGTTGTACCGGGACAGGGTACTGAAAAACTGTTTTTT.

The chain uses TRBV2 and TRBJ2-2; a weak D match, TRBD1 (5 bases). V was clipped by 6 bases and J by 4 bases, with 18 bases between them. CDR1 is SNHLY, CDR2 FYNNEI, per germline. The CDR3 is made up of 16 amino acids. CDR3 DNA sequence: TGTGCCAGCAGGCGACAGACCCAGGGTATCACCGGGGAGCTGTTTTTT. This gives the protein CASRRQTQGITGELFF.

The chain is built from TRBV6-5 and TRBJ1-2; D is unclear. Germline values: CDR1 MNHEY, CDR2 SVGAGI. V shed 0 bases and J shed 4 bases, with 12 bases lying between them. CDR3 length: 15 amino acids. The CDR3 sequence is CASSYSMGAGYGYTF. The CDR3 DNA is TGTGCCAGCAGTTACTCGATGGGCGCAGGCTATGGCTACACCTTC.

V usage is TRBV19 and J usage is TRBJ1-2; the D gene is possibly TRBD1 (5 bases). The CDR3 covers 11 residues. Trimming cost V 6 bases and J 7 bases, with 9 bases left between them. Germline V gene lookup returns CDR1 LNHDA and CDR2 SQIVND (reference sequence). For the CDR3, the DNA is TGTGCCAGTAGCCTAAGGGGTGGCTACACCTTC. Translation: CASSLRGGYTF.

The chain carries TRBV6-1 and TRBJ2-7, with 7 bases lining up with TRBD2. V lost 2 bases and J lost 5; bases outside the gene matches: 6. Germline CDR1 is MNHNS and CDR2 is SASEGT. The CDR3 has 14 amino acids. The CDR3 sequence: CASSERRAGDEQYF. CDR3 nucleotides: TGTGCCAGCAGTGAAAGAAGGGCGGGGGACGAGCAGTACTTC.

The rearrangement joins TRBV10-3 to TRBJ2-7, with D possibly matching TRBD1 (7 bases). CDR1 ENHRY and CDR2 SYGVKD come from the germline V gene. Trimming took 0 bases from V and 3 from J, leaving 15 bases between them. The CDR3 consists of 16 residues. Here the CDR3 DNA reads TGTGCCATCAGTGAGTCGGCGGCAGGGGGGCTCTACGAGCAGTACTTC. Translation: CAISESAAGGLYEQYF.

This chain uses TRBV28 with TRBJ2-7; 8 bases line up with TRBD1. Trimming removed 4 bases from V and 1 base from J; junction bases left unmatched: 12. CDR1 MDHEN and CDR2 SYDVKM come from the germline V gene. The CDR3 runs to 17 residues. The CDR3 sequence is CASSSLPGTGGSYEQYF. The CDR3 DNA reads TGTGCCAGCAGTTCCCTCCCCGGGACAGGAGGATCCTACGAGCAGTACTTC.

The chain employs TRBV7-9 and TRBJ2-2; D not certain. V lost 1 base to trimming and J lost 5 bases, with 5 bases between them. Per the germline V gene, CDR1 is SEHNR and CDR2 is FQNEAQ (reference sequence). The CDR3 is 13 residues long. The CDR3 nucleotides read TGTGCCAGCAGCTTAGTGGAGACCGGGGAGCTGTTTTTT. Its translation is CASSLVETGELFF.

V and J are TRBV28 and TRBJ1-3; 8 bases fit TRBD1. The V segment lost 6 bases and the J segment 2 bases; nucleotides outside the gene matches: 3. Germline V gene lookup returns CDR1 MDHEN and CDR2 SYDVKM. This CDR3 has 14 amino acids. The CDR3 is CASRTGQAGNTIYF. The CDR3 DNA reads as TGTGCCAGCAGAACGGGACAGGCTGGAAACACCATATATTTT.